This record covers a single TCR beta chain. The antigen is unknown. The data derive from a study of T cell responses to AZD1222 COVID-19 vaccine. Study outcomes and limitations: After two AZD1222 doses, spike-specific TCR breadth and depth rose versus day 0.

V was shortened by 7 bases and J by 2 bases, with 9 bases between the two germline ends. In germline, CDR1 is MNHEY, CDR2 SVGAGI. CDR3 length: 13 amino acids. Data came from immunoSEQ multiplex PCR; TCRdb stores just in-frame clones and leaves some out. This table has around 120,000 clones, around 83% appearing once. The sequences come from peripheral blood, collected 28 days after the second AZD1222 dose. This receptor was taken from an adult who received the AZD1222 COVID-19 vaccine. The J gene is TRBJ2-1, the V gene TRBV6-5; weak D call: TRBD2 (6 bases). For the CDR3, the DNA is TGTGCCAGCACGACGGGGGCCTACAATGAGCAGTTCTTC. It specifies CASTTGAYNEQFF.